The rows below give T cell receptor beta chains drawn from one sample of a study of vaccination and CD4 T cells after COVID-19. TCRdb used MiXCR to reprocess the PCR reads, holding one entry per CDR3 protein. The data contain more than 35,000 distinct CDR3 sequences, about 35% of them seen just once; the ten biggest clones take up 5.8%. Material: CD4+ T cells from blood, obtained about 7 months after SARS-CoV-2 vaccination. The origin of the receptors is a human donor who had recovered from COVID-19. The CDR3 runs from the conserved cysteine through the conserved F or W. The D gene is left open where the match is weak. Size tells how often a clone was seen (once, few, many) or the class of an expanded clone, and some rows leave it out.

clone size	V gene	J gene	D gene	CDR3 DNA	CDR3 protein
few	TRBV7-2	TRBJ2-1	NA	TGTGCCAGCAGCTTAGATCGGAGGCAGCAGTTCTTC	CASSLDRRQQFF
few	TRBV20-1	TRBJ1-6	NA	TGCAGTGCTAGAGATCCTAGGGGCGGTTCACCCCTCCACTTT	CSARDPRGGSPLHF
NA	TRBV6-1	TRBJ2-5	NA	TGTGCCAGCAGTGAACAACCACAACCCCCCCAAGAGACCCAGTACTTC	CASSEQPQPPQETQYF
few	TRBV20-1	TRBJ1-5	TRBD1	TGCAGTGCTAAGTTACAGGGGTTAGATCAGCCCCAGCATTTT	CSAKLQGLDQPQHF
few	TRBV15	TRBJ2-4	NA	TGTGCCACCAGCAGAGGGATACGACAGTTGGGGGAAGGGAGCATTCAGTACTTC	CATSRGIRQLGEGSIQYF
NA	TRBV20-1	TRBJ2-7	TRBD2	TGCAGTGCTAGACCAGGACTAGCGGTTCACTCCTACGAGCAGTGCTTC	CSARPGLAVHSYEQCF
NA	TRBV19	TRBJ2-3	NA	TGTGCCAGTAGTTTTTCCGCGGGATTTGGCCGTCGGTCCCCCACAGATACGCAGTATTTT	CASSFSAGFGRRSPTDTQYF
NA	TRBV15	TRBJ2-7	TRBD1	TGTGCCACCAGCAGAGTCAGGGGGCCCTACGAGCAGTACTTC	CATSRVRGPYEQYF
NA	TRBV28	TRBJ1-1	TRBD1	TGTGCCAGCAGCAGCCTTGGACAGGGGAGCACTGAAGCTTTCTTT	CASSSLGQGSTEAFF
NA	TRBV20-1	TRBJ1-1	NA	TGCAGTGCTCCCCACCCAGGGTTAATGAACACTGAAGCTTTCTTT	CSAPHPGLMNTEAFF
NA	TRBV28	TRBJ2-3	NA	TGTGCCAGCAGTTCCGGGAGCTTCGGCGCAGATACGCAGTATTTT	CASSSGSFGADTQYF
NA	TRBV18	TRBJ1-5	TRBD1	TGTGCCAGCTCACCGGGACAGGGGGCGGATCAGCCCCAGCATTTT	CASSPGQGADQPQHF
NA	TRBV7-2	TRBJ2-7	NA	TGTGCCAGCAGCTTAACAGAGTTCTACGAGCAGTACTTC	CASSLTEFYEQYF
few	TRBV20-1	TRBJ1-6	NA	TGCAGTGCTAGACCCCGGGGGACCAATTCACCCCTCCACTTT	CSARPRGTNSPLHF
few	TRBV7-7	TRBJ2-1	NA	TGTGCTAGCAGCTCGGGCTCCTACAATGAGCAGTTCTTC	CASSSGSYNEQFF
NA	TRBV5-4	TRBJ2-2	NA	TGTGCCAGCAGCTCCGTAGCGAACACCGGGGAGCTGTTTTTT	CASSSVANTGELFF
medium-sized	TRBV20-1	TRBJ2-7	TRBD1	TGCAGTGCCGGCCACCGGGACAGGGCCTACGAGCAGTACTTC	CSAGHRDRAYEQYF